Below are 21 T cell receptor beta chains sequenced from a single sample in a study of spatial heterogeneity in lung cancer. A single record per CDR3 protein comes from TCRdb applying MiXCR to the 5' RACE reads. The top ten clones hold about 4.6% of a sample with roughly 82,000 distinct CDR3 sequences, over 9.5% of them seen once. The time point here: sample taken at primary tumor resection. Unsorted whole RNA of tumor, nontumor lung or frozen PBMC was sequenced. The material was PBMCs, obtained at surgery. All receptors come from a male donor with early-stage non-small cell lung cancer.

This rearrangement joins TRBV10-2 to TRBJ2-2; D unresolved. This CDR3 has 14 residues. Germline CDR1 and CDR2: WSHSY and SAAADI. Trimming took 2 bases from V and 5 from J, leaving 9 bases between them. The CDR3 nucleotides read TGCGCCAGCAGTGAGACCGTCGTTACCGGGGAGCTGTTTTTT. Protein: CASSETVVTGELFF.

This clonotype appeared a few times. The rearrangement links TRBV12-3 or TRBV12-4 to TRBJ2-1, with 12 bases lining up with TRBD2. J lost 8 bases, V lost 3 bases, and 11 bases had no gene match. The CDR3 is made up of 17 amino acids. This CDR3 reads CASSFQLAGGRVYEQFF. The DNA for the CDR3 is TGTGCCAGCAGTTTCCAACTAGCGGGAGGTCGAGTCTATGAGCAGTTCTTC.

The chain carries TRBV6-2 or TRBV6-3 and TRBJ2-1; D call uncertain. The CDR3 loop spans 15 amino acids. The germline CDR1 and CDR2 sequences are MNHEY and SVGEGT. Between the trimmed V and J ends, which lost 6 bases and 2 bases, there was a span of 14 bases. The chain's CDR3 is CASRRPGDTYNEQFF. The CDR3 DNA sequence: TGTGCCAGCAGGCGTCCGGGCGATACCTACAATGAGCAGTTCTTC.

The chain joins TRBV19 to TRBJ2-5; tentative D call: TRBD2 (6 bases). Trimming took off 5 bases at V and 1 base at J, with 17 bases between the two ends. The CDR3 sequence is 16 residues long. Germline-derived CDR1 and CDR2 are LNHDA and SQIVND (reference sequence). CDR3 DNA: TGTGCCAGTAGTCCCCCTTCTCGGAGGGGCCAAGAGACCCAGTACTTC. It translates to CASSPPSRRGQETQYF.

The V call is TRBV29-1, the J call TRBJ2-1, with D hard to call. Germline CDR1 reads SQVTM; CDR2 reads ANQGSEA. The CDR3 runs to 14 residues. The germline V and J ends were trimmed by 5 bases and 4 bases, with 15 bases remaining between them. The CDR3 region has the DNA TGCAGCGTTAGTCGCAACCCTATTTACAATGAGCAGTTCTTC. This codes for CSVSRNPIYNEQFF.

This clonotype was counted between two and nine times. The V call is TRBV6-2 or TRBV6-3, the J call TRBJ1-2, with a tentative D call TRBD1 (6 bases). The ends were cut back, 0 bases at V and 8 bases at J, with 13 bases in the middle. This CDR3 has 14 amino acids. The germline V gene encodes CDR1 MNHEY and CDR2 SVGEGT. The CDR3 region has the DNA TGTGCCAGCAGTTACTCGGTTACAGGGAAGGGCTACACCTTC. This encodes CASSYSVTGKGYTF.

This clonotype appeared a few times. V usage is TRBV7-9 and J usage is TRBJ2-7, with D possibly matching TRBD1 (5 bases). Germline CDR1 reads SEHNR; CDR2 reads FQNEAQ (reference sequence). This CDR3 spans 14 amino acids. Trimming took off 3 bases at V and 0 bases at J, with 9 bases between the two ends. For the CDR3, the DNA is TGTGCCAGCAGCTTGACAGAGGACTCCTACGAGCAGTACTTC. Encoded protein: CASSLTEDSYEQYF.

The table lists this clonotype with a few counts. This rearrangement joins TRBV6-1 to TRBJ2-5, with 10 bases matching TRBD1. This CDR3 is 16 amino acids long. From germline, CDR1 is MNHNS and CDR2 SASEGT. The V and J ends lost 4 bases and 4 bases, in that order; junction bases with no gene match: 9. The CDR3 DNA sequence: TGTGCCAGCAGTGCAAGACAGGGGGCGCAAGGAGAGACCCAGTACTTC. Translation: CASSARQGAQGETQYF.

This clonotype was seen only a few times. The V gene is TRBV5-1, the J gene TRBJ2-1; D not resolved. Trimming left V 4 bases short and J 6 bases short, with 11 bases between. The CDR3 sequence is 13 residues long. Germline CDR1 reads SGHRS; CDR2 reads YFSETQ. The CDR3 protein is CASSRVNPNEQFF. As DNA, the CDR3 is TGCGCCAGCAGCCGGGTGAACCCCAATGAGCAGTTCTTC. Full variable domain (remainder filled in from reference TRBV5-1 and TRBJ2-1): KAGVTQTPRYLIKTRGQQVTLSCSPISGHRSVSWYQQTPGQGLQFLFEYFSETQRNKGNFPGRFSGRQFSNSRSEMNVSTLELGDSALYLCASSRVNPNEQFFGPGTRLTVL.

This chain links TRBV9 with TRBJ2-5, with D uncertain. V lost 0 bases and J lost 5, with 17 bases in between. The CDR3 length is 16 residues. The germline V gene encodes CDR1 SGDLS and CDR2 YYNGEE. The CDR3 nucleotides read TGTGCCAGCAGCGTAGCGCTCGGAGCAAATCGGGAGACCCAGTACTTC. Its translation is CASSVALGANRETQYF.

This clonotype appeared many times. The chain recombines TRBV6-1 with TRBJ1-5, with D unresolved. CDR1 and CDR2 from the germline V gene are MNHNS and SASEGT. CDR3 size: 16 residues. V shed 4 bases and J shed 1 base, with 14 bases lying between them. The chain's CDR3 is CASSVLGPLSNQPQHF. In nucleotides, the CDR3 is TGTGCCAGCAGTGTACTTGGGCCATTAAGCAATCAGCCCCAGCATTTT.

The chain has TRBV7-9 and TRBJ2-7; no clear D gene. The germline CDR1 and CDR2 sequences are SEHNR and FQNEAQ (reference sequence). V was trimmed by 5 bases and J by 0 bases, leaving 11 bases between them. This CDR3 spans 14 amino acids. The CDR3 DNA sequence: TGTGCCAGCAGCCCCGACCGGAACTCCTACGAGCAGTACTTC. Encoded protein: CASSPDRNSYEQYF.

The V and J genes are TRBV7-3 and TRBJ2-7; D is possibly TRBD1 (6 bases). CDR3 length: 13 residues. The germline V gene has CDR1 SGHTA and CDR2 FQGTGA. Trimming left V 4 bases short and J 6 bases short, with 13 bases between. The CDR3 loop reads CASSWDTSTEQYF. The CDR3, as DNA: TGTGCCAGCAGCTGGGACACCTCCACCGAGCAGTACTTC.

This clonotype was seen more than once but under ten times. The chain recombines TRBV6-2 or TRBV6-3 with TRBJ2-7, with a possible D match to TRBD2 (5 bases). V gave up 10 bases and J gave up 2 bases, with 15 bases separating them. The CDR3 spans 13 residues. Germline-derived CDR1 and CDR2 are MNHEY and SVGEGT. The CDR3 loop is CATQTRTPYEQYF. The CDR3 DNA follows: TGTGCCACCCAAACTAGAACACCCTACGAGCAGTACTTC.

The V call is TRBV2, the J call TRBJ2-1; the match to TRBD2 covers 8 bases. The CDR3 is 16 amino acids. V dropped 6 bases and J dropped 5; count of bases not matched to a gene: 12. Germline CDR1 SNHLY, CDR2 FYNNEI. CDR3 protein: CASRDARGGRNNEQFF. The CDR3 DNA reads as TGTGCCAGCAGGGACGCCCGGGGGGGCCGAAACAATGAGCAGTTCTTC.

J is TRBJ2-3 and V is TRBV20-1; a possible D gene is TRBD2 (5 bases). Germline lookup yields CDR1 DFQATT and CDR2 SNEGSKA (reference sequence). The CDR3 length is 17 residues. Trimming left V 0 bases short and J 0 bases short, with 16 bases between. The CDR3 DNA is TGCAGTGCTAGAGATCGGGGAGCCAGGCCCAGCACAGATACGCAGTATTTT. Encoded protein: CSARDRGARPSTDTQYF.

The chain is built from TRBV6-1 and TRBJ1-3; no clear D. V lost 2 bases and J lost 0, with 5 bases in between. The CDR3 consists of 14 residues. Germline V gives CDR1 MNHNS, CDR2 SASEGT. CDR3 bases: TGTGCCAGCAGTGAACAGAGCTCTGGAAACACCATATATTTT. This translates into CASSEQSSGNTIYF.

This clonotype occurred a few times. The chain joins TRBV5-1 to TRBJ2-7; 9 nucleotides agree with TRBD2. J was trimmed by 6 bases and V by 1 base; bases with no gene match: 8. The V gene's germline CDR1 is SGHRS and CDR2 YFSETQ. The CDR3 covers 15 residues. DNA of the CDR3: TGCGCCAGCAGCTTGTATAGCGGGAGTGAGAGCGAGCAGTACTTC. Protein sequence: CASSLYSGSESEQYF.

This clonotype came up a few times. The chain uses TRBV6-6 and TRBJ2-3; 8 bases agree with TRBD1. Trimming cost V 5 bases and J 1 base; bases outside gene matches: 5. This CDR3 has 15 amino acids. Germline CDR1 and CDR2: MNHNY and SVGAGI (reference sequence). CDR3 DNA: TGTGCCAGCAGTCGCGGACAGGGAGGCACAGATACGCAGTATTTT. As protein: CASSRGQGGTDTQYF.

This clonotype was counted between two and nine times. The V and J genes are TRBV29-1 and TRBJ1-1; TRBD1 aligns across 8 bases. The V segment lost 0 bases and the J segment 0 bases; nucleotides outside the gene matches: 0. Germline V CDR1 and CDR2: SQVTM, ANQGSEA. The CDR3 length is 14 residues. CDR3 coding DNA: TGCAGCGTTGAAGACAGGGGGCTGAACACTGAAGCTTTCTTT. Residues: CSVEDRGLNTEAFF.

The genes are TRBV2 and TRBJ2-5; tentative D call: TRBD1 (5 bases). The V and J ends lost 4 bases and 5 bases respectively, with 14 bases between them. Germline V CDR1 and CDR2: SNHLY, FYNNEI. The CDR3 sequence is 14 residues long. Written as DNA, the CDR3 is TGTGCCAGCAGTGTGGACACGTTCCTGGAGACCCAGTACTTC. Translated, it gives CASSVDTFLETQYF.